The clone carrying this T cell receptor (beta chain) turned up a few times. The antigen is undetermined. The sample comes from a study of T cell repertoires in cytomegalovirus infection. TCRdb used MiXCR to reprocess the reads, holding one entry per CDR3 protein. The sample includes some 920,000 distinct CDR3 sequences, approximately 31% of them seen just once. Study-level results: CMV-specific TCR beta clonotypes restricted by HLA-C were the ones dominating the ex vivo response. CMV carriers having the relevant HLA were flagged by cumulative public TCR beta family frequency.

The sequence derives from a human donor in good health (CMV status not recorded). Some clones in this sample may be carry-over from other donors' samples. The sequencing used cultured CD8+ T cells from PBMCs, collected from culture after CMV antigen stimulation.

The CDR3 DNA follows: TGTGCCACTAGGACCCGCACAGATACGCAGTATTTT. It is translated as CATRTRTDTQYF. The chain uses TRBV2 and TRBJ2-3, with D unclear. V was trimmed by 10 bases and J by 1 base, leaving 9 bases between them. This CDR3 region has 12 residues. The germline gives CDR1 SNHLY, CDR2 FYNNEI.